The T cell receptor (beta chain) under discussion was sequenced for a study of blood T cell repertoires in COVID-19 (dated by TCRdb to the early 2020s). Some background on the complete study: Samples covering the acute and convalescent phases of COVID-19 were provided by collaborators in the United States, Italy and Spain. The material from the prospective study consisted of cDNA or gDNA derived from T cells, B-cell-depleted T cells, or PBMCs. Subjects who had been exposed to COVID-19, were actively infected with it, or had recovered from it provided the deeply sampled blood TCRbeta repertoires that made up the dataset. The repertoires were released in a freely available public database meant as a resource for research on the immune response to SARS-CoV-2. HLA class I and class II types, where available, came from metadata supplied by the sample provider rather than from assay-based typing. Samples came from the ongoing ImmuneRACE study (first 160 participants) plus 1,254 subjects from 6 global collaborators. Nearly every sample came with metadata listing a de-identified subject ID, COVID-19 status, age in years and sex. Broad study findings and their caveats: Clinical and demographic metadata were provided uncurated, with the amount varying by source and participant.

Participants in the prospective study were aged 18 to 89 years, lived in about two dozen United States geographic areas, and enrolled through a virtual design. In the prospective study, cohorts were assigned on the basis of participant-reported clinical history obtained from a screening survey and a study questionnaire. Recovered participants in ImmuneRACE Cohort 3 were defined by two consecutive negative NP/OP PCR tests, clearance by a healthcare professional, or resolution of symptoms. In the prospective study, whole blood, serum and a nasopharyngeal or oropharyngeal swab were collected from each participant by mobile phlebotomists. Participants in the prospective study had the option to provide additional blood draws and questionnaires over a roughly two-month period. Blood samples from the prospective study were shipped frozen or at room temperature prior to DNA extraction. The CDR3 covers 14 residues, taking in both the cysteine and the phenylalanine. Solely the CDR3 DNA is kept, with 42 bases framed from the first base. CDR1 and CDR2, looked up from the germline V gene, are SQVTM and ANQGSEA. V has 7 bases trimmed and J has 3 bases trimmed; junction bases matching no gene number 9.

TCRbeta CDR3 regions were amplified from genomic DNA by means of the immunoSEQ Assay, a bias-controlled multiplex PCR. As for the original processing: Within the assay, amplification of reference gene primers was used to estimate how many nucleated cells each sample contained. To quantify the absolute abundance of each unique TCRbeta CDR3 rearrangement, sequence reads were collapsed and filtered. For each sample, productive Simpson clonality was calculated as the square root of Simpson's diversity index over productive rearrangements. This immuneACCESS table, as held by TCRdb, lists in-frame sequences with V and J called but not all clones. Of the missing ones, under half trace to an unresolved V gene in checked studies; the others have no known cause. V and J calls and clone size are copied from that table; D and trimming were computed from the DNA. This sample holds about 480,000 clones; more than 75% were observed only once. The top ten clones comprise roughly 1.9% of the sample.

Note on this clone: Its cognate antigen has yet to be identified. Base qualities are not at hand, and no much larger clone is one base apart.

What was sequenced was PBMCs or T cells enriched from blood (not recorded which). The chain was built from TRBV29-1 and TRBJ2-3, with 8 bases matching TRBD2. The receptor was isolated from a woman in her thirties or forties who had recovered from COVID-19. The CDR3 sequence is CSAASGSNTDTQYF. The DNA reads as follows: TGCAGCGCTGCGAGCGGGAGTAATACAGATACGCAGTATTTT.